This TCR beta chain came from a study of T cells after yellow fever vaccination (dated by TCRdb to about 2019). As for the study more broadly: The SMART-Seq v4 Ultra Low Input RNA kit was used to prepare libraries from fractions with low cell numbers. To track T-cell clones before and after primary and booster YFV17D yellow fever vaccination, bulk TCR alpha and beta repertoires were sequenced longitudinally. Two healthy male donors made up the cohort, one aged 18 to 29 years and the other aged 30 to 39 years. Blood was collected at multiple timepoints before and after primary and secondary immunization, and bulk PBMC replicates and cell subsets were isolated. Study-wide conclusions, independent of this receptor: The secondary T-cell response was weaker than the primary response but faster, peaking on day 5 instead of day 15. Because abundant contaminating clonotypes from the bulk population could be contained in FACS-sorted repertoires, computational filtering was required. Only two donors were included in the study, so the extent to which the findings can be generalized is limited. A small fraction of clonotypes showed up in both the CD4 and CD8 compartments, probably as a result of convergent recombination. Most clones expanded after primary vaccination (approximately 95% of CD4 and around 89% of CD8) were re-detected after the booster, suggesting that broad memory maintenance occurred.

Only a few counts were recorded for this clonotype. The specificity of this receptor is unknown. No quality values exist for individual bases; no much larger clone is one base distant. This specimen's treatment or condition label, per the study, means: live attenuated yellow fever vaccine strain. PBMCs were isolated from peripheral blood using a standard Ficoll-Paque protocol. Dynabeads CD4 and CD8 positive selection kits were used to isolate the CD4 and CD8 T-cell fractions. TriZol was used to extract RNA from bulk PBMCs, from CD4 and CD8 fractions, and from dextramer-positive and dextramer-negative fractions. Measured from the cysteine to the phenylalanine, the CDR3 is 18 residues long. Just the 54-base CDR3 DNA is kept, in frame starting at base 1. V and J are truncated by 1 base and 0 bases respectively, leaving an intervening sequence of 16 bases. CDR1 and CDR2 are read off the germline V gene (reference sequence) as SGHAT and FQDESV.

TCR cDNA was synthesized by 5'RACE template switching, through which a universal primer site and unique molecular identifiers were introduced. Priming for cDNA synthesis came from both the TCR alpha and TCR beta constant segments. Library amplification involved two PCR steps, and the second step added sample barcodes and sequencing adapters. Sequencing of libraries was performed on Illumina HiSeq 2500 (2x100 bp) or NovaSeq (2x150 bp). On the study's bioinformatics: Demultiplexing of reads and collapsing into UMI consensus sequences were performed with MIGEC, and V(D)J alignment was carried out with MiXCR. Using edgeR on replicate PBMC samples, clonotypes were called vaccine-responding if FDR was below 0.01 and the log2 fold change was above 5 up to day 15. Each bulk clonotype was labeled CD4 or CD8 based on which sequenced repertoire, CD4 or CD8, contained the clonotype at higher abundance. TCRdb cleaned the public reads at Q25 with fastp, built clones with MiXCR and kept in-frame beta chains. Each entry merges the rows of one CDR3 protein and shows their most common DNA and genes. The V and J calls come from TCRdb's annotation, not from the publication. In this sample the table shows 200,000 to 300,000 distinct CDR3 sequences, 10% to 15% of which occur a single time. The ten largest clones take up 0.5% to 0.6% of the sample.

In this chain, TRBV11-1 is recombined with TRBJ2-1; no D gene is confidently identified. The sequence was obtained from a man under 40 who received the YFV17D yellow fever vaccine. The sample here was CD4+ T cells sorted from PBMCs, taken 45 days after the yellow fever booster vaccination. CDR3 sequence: CASSLVLWAASSYNEQFF. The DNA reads TGTGCCAGCAGCTTAGTCTTGTGGGCGGCGAGCTCCTACAATGAGCAGTTCTTC.